Presented here are 2 T cell receptor beta chains from one specimen sequenced in a study of regulatory T cells in long-lasting Graves disease. The sample's time point: persistent/refractory GD, antithyroid drugs over 5 years with positive TRAb. Scientists built the TCR library using RNA that was extracted from PBMCs. iRepertoire HTBI primers and Arm-PCR of CDR3 regions built TCR beta libraries. TCRdb processed the multiplex PCR reads anew with MiXCR; each CDR3 protein has one entry. The table has 350,000 to 450,000 distinct CDR3 sequences, over 20% seen once; the top ten hold around an eighth. The sample here was peripheral blood mononuclear cells (PBMCs), taken when the disease was refractory, from a patient treated with antithyroid drugs. These receptors came from a female donor with Graves disease.

This clonotype showed up just a few times. V and J are TRBV12-3 or TRBV12-4 and TRBJ1-5; 9 nucleotides match TRBD1. The CDR3 loop spans 15 amino acids. V gave up 7 bases and J gave up 4 bases; unmatched junction bases: 8. DNA of the CDR3: TGTGCCAGCACCCGGACAGGGGATCCTAATCAGCCCCAGCATTTT. Translating gives CASTRTGDPNQPQHF.

This clonotype was counted at least ten times. The V gene is TRBV18, the J gene TRBJ1-4, with D unresolved. CDR3 length: 13 amino acids. Per germline, CDR1 KGHSH and CDR2 LQKENI. Trimming stripped 6 bases from V and 7 bases from J, with 12 bases between. The CDR3 reads CASSPTPFEKLFF. CDR3 DNA: TGTGCCAGCTCCCCCACTCCTTTTGAAAAACTGTTTTTT.